This TCR beta chain emerged from a study of shared clonotypes between healthy human individuals. V lost 0 bases to trimming and J lost 9 bases, with 13 bases between them. CDR3 size: 14 residues. Germline-derived CDR1 and CDR2 are SGHRS and YFSETQ. Generated by immunoSEQ multiplex PCR, the TCRdb table keeps only in-frame clones and is missing some. The sample lists around 2.5 million clones; approximately 93% were seen once. Sequenced input: naive CD4+ T cells from PBMCs. Subset noted: CD45RA+ positively selected. This rearrangement joins TRBV5-1 to TRBJ2-1, with a weak D call TRBD1 (5 bases). This receptor was obtained from a man aged 18 to 30 in good health. Some clones in this sample may be carry-over from other donors' samples. The CDR3 reads CASSLVDSSSEQFF. CDR3 coding DNA: TGCGCCAGCAGCTTGGTCGACAGTTCTAGTGAGCAGTTCTTC.